Given below is one TCR beta chain in context. This clone occurred many times. Its binding antigen is unknown. Base qualities are not recorded, but no much larger clone differs from it by a single base. TCRbeta CDR3 regions were amplified from genomic DNA using the immunoSEQ Assay, a bias-controlled multiplex PCR. The original methods were these. Nucleated cell counts per sample were estimated from amplification of reference gene primers within the assay. To quantify the absolute abundance of each unique TCRbeta CDR3 rearrangement, sequence reads were collapsed and filtered. For each sample, productive Simpson clonality was calculated by taking the square root of Simpson's diversity index across productive rearrangements. The table was pulled from immuneACCESS by TCRdb, which kept in-frame rearrangements only. Such tables lose some clones; where checked, under half of the loss comes from unresolved V genes, and the rest has no known cause. From that table come the V and J calls and clone size; the DNA was used to work out D and trimming. The sample profile shows over 150,000 clones; 65% to 85% of them were found once. Roughly 3.2% of the sample is in the top ten clones.

Via the germline V gene (reference sequence), CDR1 is GTSNPN and CDR2 SVGIG. V loses 0 bases at its end and J loses 2 bases; junction bases beyond the gene matches: 11. The CDR3 numbers 17 residues from cysteine through phenylalanine. Only the CDR3 part of the read is kept: 51 bases, read in frame from the first base. The source of the sample is a study of blood T cell repertoires in COVID-19 (dated by TCRdb to the early 2020s). Broadly, across the study: Samples from collaborators originated in the United States, Italy and Spain and spanned both the acute and convalescent phases of COVID-19. The prospective study material was composed of cDNA or gDNA derived from T cells, B-cell-depleted T cells, or PBMCs. Deeply sampled blood TCRbeta repertoires from subjects exposed to, actively infected with, or recovered from COVID-19 were included in the dataset. A freely available public database, intended as a resource for researchers studying the immune response to SARS-CoV-2, is where the repertoires were released. The samples were drawn from the first 160 participants of the ongoing ImmuneRACE study and from 1,254 subjects provided by 6 global collaborators. A de-identified subject ID, COVID-19 status, age in years and sex were almost always included in the sample metadata. Where available, HLA class I and class II types were taken from metadata supplied by the sample provider and were not determined by assay-based typing.

Broad study findings and their caveats: Clinical and demographic metadata were provided uncurated, with the amount varying by source and participant.

Participants in the prospective study were aged 18 to 89 years, lived in under 30 United States geographic areas, and enrolled through a virtual design. To assign participants to cohorts, the prospective study relied on clinical history that participants themselves reported in a screening survey and a study questionnaire. Recovered participants in ImmuneRACE Cohort 3 were defined by two consecutive negative NP/OP PCR tests, clearance by a healthcare professional, or resolution of symptoms. Each participant in the prospective study had whole blood, serum and a nasopharyngeal or oropharyngeal swab collected by mobile phlebotomists. Over a 2-month period, participants in the prospective study had the option of providing additional blood draws and questionnaires. Before DNA extraction, blood samples from the prospective study were shipped at room temperature or frozen.

The receptor chain draws on TRBV30 and TRBJ2-3; 7 central bases correspond to TRBD1. Sequencing was carried out using PBMCs or T cells enriched from blood (not recorded which). This receptor was obtained from a woman aged 25 to 39 who had recovered from COVID-19. The DNA sequence follows: TGTGCCTGGAGTGTACAGGGGAAACAGGCTCTCACAGATACGCAGTATTTT. It encodes CAWSVQGKQALTDTQYF.